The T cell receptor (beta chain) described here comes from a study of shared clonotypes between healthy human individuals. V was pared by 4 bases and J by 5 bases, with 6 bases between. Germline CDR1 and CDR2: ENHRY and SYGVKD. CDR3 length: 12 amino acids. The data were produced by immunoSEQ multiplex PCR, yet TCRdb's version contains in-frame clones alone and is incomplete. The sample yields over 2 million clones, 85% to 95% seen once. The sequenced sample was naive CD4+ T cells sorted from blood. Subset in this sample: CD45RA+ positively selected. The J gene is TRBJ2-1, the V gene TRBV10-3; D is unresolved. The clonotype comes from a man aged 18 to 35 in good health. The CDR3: CAISVDDNEQFF. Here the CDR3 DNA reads TGTGCCATCAGTGTTGACGACAATGAGCAGTTCTTC.